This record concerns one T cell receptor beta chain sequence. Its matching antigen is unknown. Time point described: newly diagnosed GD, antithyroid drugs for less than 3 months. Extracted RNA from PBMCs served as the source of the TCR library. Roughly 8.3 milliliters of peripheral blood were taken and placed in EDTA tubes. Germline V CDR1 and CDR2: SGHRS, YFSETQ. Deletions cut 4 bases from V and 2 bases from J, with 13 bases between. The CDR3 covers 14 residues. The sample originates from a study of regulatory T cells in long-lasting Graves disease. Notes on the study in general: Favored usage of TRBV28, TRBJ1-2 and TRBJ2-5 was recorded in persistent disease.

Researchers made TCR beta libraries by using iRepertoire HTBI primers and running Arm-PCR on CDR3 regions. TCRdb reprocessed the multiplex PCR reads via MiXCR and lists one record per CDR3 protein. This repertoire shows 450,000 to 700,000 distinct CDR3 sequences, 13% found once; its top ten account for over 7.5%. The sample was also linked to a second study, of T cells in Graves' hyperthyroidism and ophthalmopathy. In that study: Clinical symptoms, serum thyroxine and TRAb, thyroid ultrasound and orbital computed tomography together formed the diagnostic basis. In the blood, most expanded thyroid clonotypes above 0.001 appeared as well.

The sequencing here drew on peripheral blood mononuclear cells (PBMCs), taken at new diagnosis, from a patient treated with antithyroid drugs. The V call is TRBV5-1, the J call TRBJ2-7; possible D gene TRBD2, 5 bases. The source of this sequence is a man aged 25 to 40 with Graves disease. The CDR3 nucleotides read TGCGCCAGCAGCGCTGGGTACGGGGCCTACGAGCAGTACTTC. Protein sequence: CASSAGYGAYEQYF.